This entry is about one T cell receptor (beta chain). At one end the junction does not follow the germline gene, possibly because of a read error. These data belong to a study of T cell changes during pregnancy in multiple sclerosis. CDR1 and CDR2 from the germline V gene are SSHAT and FNYEAQ (reference sequence). The CDR3 runs 14 residues. Only in-frame clones appear in the TCRdb table, and some are missing; sequencing was by immunoSEQ multiplex PCR. Altogether around 43,000 clones are present, roughly 95% being singletons, with the ten largest covering roughly 4%. The sample here was CD8+ T cells from peripheral blood mononuclear cells, taken after pregnancy. The rearrangement uses TRBV7-7 and TRBJ2-3; 7 bases line up with TRBD2. This sequence originates from a female donor with multiple sclerosis, enrolled in a pregnancy study. The CDR3 DNA is TGTGCCAGCAGCCAACTGACTAGCACGGATACGCAGTATTTT. It translates to CASSQLTSTDTQYF.